These T cell receptor beta chains were read from a single sample in a study of blood T cell repertoires in COVID-19. Some clones are missing from TCRdb's copy, which holds only in-frame ones; the method was immunoSEQ multiplex PCR. The sample includes around 120,000 clones, approximately 84% of them seen just once. The sample was peripheral blood. The receptors originated from a man between 65 and 80 years old with acute or convalescent COVID-19. CDR3s include the opening cysteine and the closing phenylalanine or tryptophan. The D gene is left open where the match is weak. A clone size is listed for some rows: how often the clone was seen (once, few, many), or a class if it is expanded.

abundance: .
v_gene: TRBV18
d_gene: TRBD2
j_gene: TRBJ2-7
CDR3aa: CASTTTGGDYEQYF
CDR3nt: TGTGCCAGCACTACTACGGGAGGTGACTACGAGCAGTACTTC

abundance: .
v_gene: TRBV3-1/TRBV3-2
d_gene: .
j_gene: TRBJ2-4
CDR3aa: CASSHKAQGKYF
CDR3nt: TGTGCCAGCAGCCATAAGGCTCAGGGGAAGTACTTC

abundance: .
v_gene: TRBV28
d_gene: TRBD1
j_gene: TRBJ1-2
CDR3aa: CASSFGQVHGYTF
CDR3nt: TGTGCCAGCAGTTTTGGACAGGTTCATGGCTACACCTTC

abundance: .
v_gene: TRBV3-1/TRBV3-2
d_gene: TRBD1
j_gene: TRBJ2-7
CDR3aa: CASSQWTGYEQYF
CDR3nt: TGTGCCAGCAGCCAATGGACAGGCTACGAGCAGTACTTC

abundance: .
v_gene: TRBV5-5
d_gene: TRBD1
j_gene: TRBJ1-6
CDR3aa: CASSLGTGGEGSPLHF
CDR3nt: TGTGCCAGCAGCTTGGGGACAGGGGGAGAGGGATCACCCCTCCACTTT

abundance: .
v_gene: TRBV27
d_gene: .
j_gene: TRBJ2-3
CDR3aa: CASSSIREMADTQYF
CDR3nt: TGTGCCAGCAGTTCAATCAGGGAAATGGCAGATACGCAGTATTTT

abundance: .
v_gene: TRBV5-1
d_gene: .
j_gene: TRBJ1-5
CDR3aa: CASSLDGQPDQPQHF
CDR3nt: TGCGCCAGCAGCTTGGATGGGCAGCCCGATCAGCCCCAGCATTTT

abundance: medium-sized
v_gene: TRBV4-1
d_gene: .
j_gene: TRBJ1-4
CDR3aa: CASSQDILSFNEKLFF
CDR3nt: TGCGCCAGCAGCCAAGATATCCTAAGTTTTAATGAAAAACTGTTTTTT

abundance: .
v_gene: TRBV2
d_gene: TRBD1
j_gene: TRBJ1-5
CDR3aa: CASTDPDTTGPQPQHF
CDR3nt: TGTGCCAGCACTGACCCTGACACGACAGGGCCTCAGCCCCAGCATTTT

abundance: .
v_gene: TRBV6-1
d_gene: TRBD2
j_gene: TRBJ2-1
CDR3aa: CASSEFTSGGYNEQFF
CDR3nt: TGTGCCAGCAGTGAATTTACTAGCGGGGGTTACAATGAGCAGTTCTTC

abundance: .
v_gene: TRBV28
d_gene: TRBD1
j_gene: TRBJ1-1
CDR3aa: CASKTDREPTSRTFF
CDR3nt: TGTGCCAGCAAGACAGACAGGGAGCCTACCAGTAGGACTTTCTTT

abundance: .
v_gene: TRBV9
d_gene: TRBD1
j_gene: TRBJ2-1
CDR3aa: CASSVGGGQGAPYNEQFF
CDR3nt: TGTGCCAGCAGCGTAGGGGGAGGACAGGGGGCCCCCTACAATGAGCAGTTCTTC

abundance: .
v_gene: TRBV2
d_gene: TRBD2
j_gene: TRBJ2-3
CDR3aa: CASRIGLVADTQYF
CDR3nt: TGTGCCAGCAGAATAGGACTAGTCGCAGATACGCAGTATTTT

abundance: once
v_gene: TRBV7-2
d_gene: .
j_gene: TRBJ2-3
CDR3aa: CASSYASGTDTQYF
CDR3nt: TGTGCCAGCAGCTACGCTAGCGGCACAGATACGCAGTATTTT

abundance: .
v_gene: TRBV6-5
d_gene: .
j_gene: TRBJ2-7
CDR3aa: CASRETYYEQYF
CDR3nt: TGTGCCAGCAGGGAGACTTACTACGAGCAGTACTTC

abundance: .
v_gene: TRBV10-3
d_gene: .
j_gene: TRBJ2-7
CDR3aa: CAIGSSGNGYEQYF
CDR3nt: TGTGCCATCGGCTCTTCAGGGAATGGCTACGAGCAGTACTTC

abundance: .
v_gene: TRBV18
d_gene: .
j_gene: TRBJ1-2
CDR3aa: CASSPLDTSGYGYTF
CDR3nt: TGTGCCAGCTCACCTTTGGACACGTCCGGCTATGGCTACACCTTC

abundance: .
v_gene: TRBV15
d_gene: TRBD2
j_gene: TRBJ2-3
CDR3aa: CATSRVYGGEAYTQYF
CDR3nt: TGTGCCACCAGCAGAGTATACGGGGGGGAAGCATATACGCAGTATTTT

abundance: once
v_gene: TRBV6-5
d_gene: TRBD1
j_gene: TRBJ1-2
CDR3aa: CASSYVGGQDYGYTF
CDR3nt: TGTGCCAGCAGTTACGTCGGGGGACAGGACTATGGCTACACCTTC

abundance: once
v_gene: TRBV3-1/TRBV3-2
d_gene: TRBD1
j_gene: TRBJ2-7
CDR3aa: CASSHLYHGTESYEQYF
CDR3nt: TGTGCCAGCAGCCATTTATACCACGGGACAGAATCCTACGAGCAGTACTTC

abundance: .
v_gene: TRBV10-3
d_gene: .
j_gene: TRBJ1-5
CDR3aa: CAISEFGGSNQPQHF
CDR3nt: TGTGCCATCAGTGAGTTTGGGGGGAGCAATCAGCCCCAGCATTTT

abundance: once
v_gene: TRBV19
d_gene: .
j_gene: TRBJ1-5
CDR3aa: CASSGLSGRDQPQHF
CDR3nt: TGTGCCAGTAGTGGCTTGTCTGGGAGAGATCAGCCCCAGCATTTT

abundance: few
v_gene: TRBV4-1
d_gene: TRBD1
j_gene: TRBJ2-5
CDR3aa: CASSQVDRAEETQYF
CDR3nt: TGCGCCAGCAGCCAAGTTGACAGGGCAGAAGAGACCCAGTACTTC

abundance: .
v_gene: TRBV2
d_gene: TRBD1
j_gene: TRBJ1-5
CDR3aa: CASSWDRGGDQPQHF
CDR3nt: TGTGCCAGCAGTTGGGACAGGGGGGGAGATCAGCCCCAGCATTTT

abundance: .
v_gene: TRBV29-1
d_gene: .
j_gene: TRBJ1-2
CDR3aa: CSVARDYGYTF
CDR3nt: TGCAGCGTTGCCAGGGACTATGGCTACACCTTC

abundance: .
v_gene: TRBV28
d_gene: .
j_gene: TRBJ2-2
CDR3aa: CASSSGGGYTGELFF
CDR3nt: TGTGCCAGCAGTTCTGGCGGGGGCTACACCGGGGAGCTGTTTTTT

abundance: .
v_gene: TRBV9
d_gene: TRBD2
j_gene: TRBJ2-2
CDR3aa: CASSVGGEGTGELFF
CDR3nt: TGTGCCAGCAGCGTAGGAGGGGAGGGCACCGGGGAGCTGTTTTTT

abundance: .
v_gene: TRBV2
d_gene: TRBD2
j_gene: TRBJ2-3
CDR3aa: CASSDAGVSSTDTQYF
CDR3nt: TGTGCCAGCAGTGACGCGGGAGTCTCGAGCACAGATACGCAGTATTTT

abundance: .
v_gene: TRBV7-2
d_gene: TRBD1
j_gene: TRBJ1-2
CDR3aa: CASRGGTGHANYGYTF
CDR3nt: TGTGCCAGCAGAGGGGGGACAGGGCATGCTAACTATGGCTACACCTTC

abundance: few
v_gene: TRBV6-1
d_gene: .
j_gene: TRBJ1-5
CDR3aa: CASSEIQGHRDQPQHF
CDR3nt: TGTGCCAGCAGTGAGATACAGGGACATCGGGATCAGCCCCAGCATTTT

abundance: .
v_gene: TRBV4-2
d_gene: TRBD1
j_gene: TRBJ1-4
CDR3aa: CASSSGGPNEKLFF
CDR3nt: TGTGCCAGCAGCTCAGGGGGGCCTAATGAAAAACTGTTTTTT

abundance: .
v_gene: TRBV19
d_gene: .
j_gene: TRBJ2-3
CDR3aa: CASSLLAADTQYF
CDR3nt: TGTGCCAGTAGCTTGTTAGCGGCAGATACGCAGTATTTT

abundance: .
v_gene: TRBV9
d_gene: TRBD1
j_gene: TRBJ1-4
CDR3aa: CASSVGGQGANEKLFF
CDR3nt: TGTGCCAGCAGCGTAGGGGGACAGGGGGCTAATGAAAAACTGTTTTTT

abundance: .
v_gene: TRBV6-1
d_gene: TRBD1
j_gene: TRBJ2-7
CDR3aa: CASSALGTGVTNYEQYF
CDR3nt: TGTGCCAGCAGTGCCCTAGGGACAGGGGTCACCAATTACGAGCAGTACTTC

abundance: .
v_gene: TRBV29-1
d_gene: TRBD1
j_gene: TRBJ1-5
CDR3aa: CSVALQGDGNQPQHF
CDR3nt: TGCAGCGTTGCCCTACAGGGGGACGGGAATCAGCCCCAGCATTTT

abundance: .
v_gene: TRBV5-1
d_gene: TRBD2
j_gene: TRBJ2-7
CDR3aa: CASSQGTSPYEQYF
CDR3nt: TGCGCCAGCAGCCAGGGGACTAGCCCCTACGAGCAGTACTTC

abundance: .
v_gene: TRBV9
d_gene: .
j_gene: TRBJ2-3
CDR3aa: CASSVGEDDTQYF
CDR3nt: TGTGCCAGCAGCGTAGGGGAGGACGATACGCAGTATTTT

abundance: once
v_gene: TRBV10-3
d_gene: TRBD1
j_gene: TRBJ2-1
CDR3aa: CAISERAGQGTYNEQFF
CDR3nt: TGTGCCATCAGTGAGCGTGCGGGACAGGGCACCTACAATGAGCAGTTCTTC

abundance: .
v_gene: TRBV3-1/TRBV3-2
d_gene: .
j_gene: TRBJ2-7
CDR3aa: CASSQDLGREQYF
CDR3nt: TGTGCCAGCAGCCAAGATCTGGGGCGCGAGCAGTACTTC

abundance: .
v_gene: TRBV6-5
d_gene: TRBD1
j_gene: TRBJ2-7
CDR3aa: CASQRTGISYEQYF
CDR3nt: TGTGCCAGCCAGAGGACAGGGATATCCTACGAGCAGTACTTC

abundance: .
v_gene: TRBV13
d_gene: TRBD2
j_gene: TRBJ2-1
CDR3aa: CASSNSGGAYEQFF
CDR3nt: TGTGCCAGCAGCAACAGCGGGGGGGCCTATGAGCAGTTCTTC

abundance: .
v_gene: TRBV5-6
d_gene: .
j_gene: TRBJ1-1
CDR3aa: CASKGLREGNTEAFF
CDR3nt: TGTGCCAGCAAAGGCCTCAGGGAGGGGAACACTGAAGCTTTCTTT

abundance: .
v_gene: TRBV5-1
d_gene: TRBD1
j_gene: TRBJ2-7
CDR3aa: CASSFQGAGDEQYF
CDR3nt: TGCGCCAGCAGTTTTCAGGGGGCAGGGGACGAGCAGTACTTC

abundance: once
v_gene: TRBV6-6
d_gene: TRBD2
j_gene: TRBJ2-2
CDR3aa: CASRDSSGGDTGELFF
CDR3nt: TGTGCCAGCAGAGACTCTAGCGGGGGGGACACCGGGGAGCTGTTTTTT

abundance: .
v_gene: TRBV4-1
d_gene: .
j_gene: TRBJ2-1
CDR3aa: CASSQPTRSYNEQFF
CDR3nt: TGCGCCAGCAGCCAACCGACTAGGTCCTACAATGAGCAGTTCTTC

abundance: .
v_gene: TRBV28
d_gene: .
j_gene: TRBJ2-5
CDR3aa: CASTTGKETQYF
CDR3nt: TGTGCCAGCACCACAGGGAAAGAGACCCAGTACTTC

abundance: .
v_gene: TRBV7-2
d_gene: .
j_gene: TRBJ1-1
CDR3aa: CASSRGQNTEAFF
CDR3nt: TGTGCCAGCAGCAGGGGACAGAACACTGAAGCTTTCTTT

abundance: .
v_gene: TRBV20-1
d_gene: .
j_gene: TRBJ1-2
CDR3aa: CSASPGNGYTF
CDR3nt: TGCAGTGCTAGTCCGGGAAATGGCTACACCTTC

abundance: once
v_gene: TRBV29-1
d_gene: TRBD1
j_gene: TRBJ2-7
CDR3aa: CSVEDGQAYEQYF
CDR3nt: TGCAGCGTTGAAGATGGACAGGCCTACGAGCAGTACTTC

abundance: .
v_gene: TRBV19
d_gene: TRBD2
j_gene: TRBJ2-5
CDR3aa: CASSTLIGTSGETQYF
CDR3nt: TGTGCCAGTAGTACGCTTATCGGGACTAGCGGGGAGACCCAGTACTTC

abundance: .
v_gene: TRBV5-1
d_gene: TRBD1
j_gene: TRBJ2-7
CDR3aa: CASSARDRPPREQYF
CDR3nt: TGCGCCAGCAGCGCCCGGGACAGGCCACCGCGGGAGCAGTACTTC

abundance: .
v_gene: TRBV7-9
d_gene: .
j_gene: TRBJ1-2
CDR3aa: CASSRAGFSNYGYTF
CDR3nt: TGTGCCAGCAGCCGAGCAGGGTTTTCGAACTATGGCTACACCTTC

abundance: .
v_gene: TRBV10-3
d_gene: .
j_gene: TRBJ1-6
CDR3aa: CAISGDTRSPLHF
CDR3nt: TGTGCCATCAGTGGCGACACTCGGTCACCCCTCCACTTT

abundance: .
v_gene: TRBV19
d_gene: .
j_gene: TRBJ1-2
CDR3aa: CASSIAQGPYGYTF
CDR3nt: TGTGCCAGTAGTATTGCCCAGGGCCCCTATGGCTACACCTTC

abundance: few
v_gene: TRBV14
d_gene: .
j_gene: TRBJ1-4
CDR3aa: CASSQVQGGRQNEKLFF
CDR3nt: TGTGCCAGCAGCCAAGTGCAGGGTGGAAGGCAGAATGAAAAACTGTTTTTT

abundance: .
v_gene: TRBV19
d_gene: TRBD1
j_gene: TRBJ1-1
CDR3aa: CASIDRDRGNTEAFF
CDR3nt: TGTGCCAGTATTGACCGGGACAGGGGAAACACTGAAGCTTTCTTT

abundance: .
v_gene: TRBV15
d_gene: TRBD1
j_gene: TRBJ2-7
CDR3aa: CATSGLDRGLDEQYF
CDR3nt: TGTGCCACCAGCGGCTTGGACAGGGGGCTGGACGAGCAGTACTTC

abundance: many
v_gene: TRBV5-1
d_gene: .
j_gene: TRBJ1-2
CDR3aa: CASSLGRDGYTF
CDR3nt: TGCGCCAGCAGCTTAGGGAGGGATGGCTACACCTTC

abundance: few
v_gene: TRBV3-1/TRBV3-2
d_gene: TRBD1
j_gene: TRBJ1-4
CDR3aa: CASYQGALEELFF
CDR3nt: TGTGCCAGCTACCAGGGGGCTCTTGAGGAACTGTTTTTT